This is a list of T cell receptor beta chains from one sample in a study of OX40 agonist ivuxolimab in advanced cancers. The repertoire was sequenced with immunoSEQ multiplex PCR; TCRdb's copy has only in-frame clones and lacks some. The sample yields some 47,000 clones, 70% to 80% seen once. Source: CD4+ or CD8+ T cells sorted from blood, taken in a trial of the OX40 agonist ivuxolimab. The receptor set was obtained from an adult with an advanced solid tumor such as melanoma, head and neck, liver or kidney cancer. The CDR3 runs from the conserved cysteine through the conserved F or W. D genes are given only for firm matches. Size is omitted from some rows. Given values are once, few, many or a class for expanded clones.

size	V	D	J	DNA	CDR3
once	TRBV5-4	.	TRBJ2-7	TGTGCCAGCAGCCAAGAGGCGGGGTACACCTACGAGCAGTACTTC	CASSQEAGYTYEQYF
.	TRBV11-1	.	TRBJ2-2	TGTGCCAGCAGCTTACGGGTTTCGTTCACCGGGGAGCTGTTTTTT	CASSLRVSFTGELFF
.	TRBV11-3	TRBD1	TRBJ2-1	TGTGCCAGCAGCTTACTACAGGGGTCGGATGAGCAGTTCTTC	CASSLLQGSDEQFF
.	TRBV5-1	.	TRBJ2-1	TGCGCCAGCAGCTTTGGACCTGGGGCCAATGAGCAGTTCTTC	CASSFGPGANEQFF
.	TRBV4-3	.	TRBJ2-2	TGCGCCAGCAGCCAATCAGTGGCCGGGGAGCTGTTTTTT	CASSQSVAGELFF
few	TRBV28	TRBD1	TRBJ2-3	TGTGCCAGCGAATTCAGGACAGGGTACTATTTT	CASEFRTGYYF
.	TRBV7-9	.	TRBJ2-5	TGTGCCAGCAGCCGAGGGCGGCAAGAGACCCAGTACTTC	CASSRGRQETQYF
few	TRBV21-1	.	TRBJ1-5	TGTGCCAGCAGCAAAGTAGGGGGACAGCCCCAGCATTTT	CASSKVGGQPQHF
once	TRBV2	.	TRBJ2-7	TGTGCCAGCAGTCCAGACGTATACGAGCAGTACTTC	CASSPDVYEQYF
once	TRBV7-9	TRBD2	TRBJ2-5	TGTGCCAGCAGCTTACGCGGGGGAGCCACAGAAGAGACCCAGTACTTC	CASSLRGGATEETQYF
medium-sized	TRBV7-9	.	TRBJ1-6	TGTGCCAGCAGCTTGATGGGGACCGGCAATTCACCCCTCCACTTT	CASSLMGTGNSPLHF
.	TRBV23-1	.	TRBJ1-1	TGCGCCAGCAGTCAATCCCCTTGGGATAGGGCTGAAGCTTTCTTT	CASSQSPWDRAEAFF
.	TRBV4-3	.	TRBJ2-3	TGCGTCAGCAGCCAAGAAGATACATCCCCAGATACGCAGTATTTT	CVSSQEDTSPDTQYF
once	TRBV4-1	.	TRBJ1-6	TGCGCCAGCAGCCAAGGATCGGGATCGAGCTCCTATAATTCACCCCTCCACTTT	CASSQGSGSSSYNSPLHF
.	TRBV7-2	.	TRBJ1-4	TGTGCCAGCAGCCATTCGACAGGAATTAATGAAAAACTGTTTTTT	CASSHSTGINEKLFF
.	TRBV10-2	.	TRBJ1-5	TGCGCCAGCACTGGTGGGAATCAGCCCCAGCATTTT	CASTGGNQPQHF
.	TRBV23-1	.	TRBJ2-5	TGCGCCAGCAGTCCAGGTCCTCCGGGGGCACGGGAGACCCAGTACTTC	CASSPGPPGARETQYF
few	TRBV20-1	.	TRBJ1-1	TGCAGTGCCTCAGAGAACACTGAAGCTTTCTTT	CSASENTEAFF
few	TRBV2	.	TRBJ1-2	TGTGCCACAACTCGATCGGGGATAGATGGCTACACCTTC	CATTRSGIDGYTF
.	TRBV28	.	TRBJ1-1	TGTGCCAGCGCTTACAGGTGGGCGGCTTTCTTT	CASAYRWAAFF
.	TRBV11-2	TRBD2	TRBJ2-7	TGTGCCAGCAGCTCCTCGGGAGGGCCGGTCTCCGAGCAGTACTTC	CASSSSGGPVSEQYF
.	TRBV29-1	TRBD1	TRBJ1-2	TGCAGCGTTGAAGGGACAGGGCAAGACTATGGCTACACCTTC	CSVEGTGQDYGYTF
.	TRBV6-5	.	TRBJ1-1	TGTGCCAGCAGTTACGGGGCAGGGAGGAACACTGAAGCTTTCTTT	CASSYGAGRNTEAFF
.	TRBV11-1	.	TRBJ2-7	TGTGCCAGCAGCTCACCTGGCTACGAGCAGTACTTC	CASSSPGYEQYF
.	TRBV5-6	TRBD1	TRBJ2-3	TGTGCCAGCAGCTTATCGCCAGGACAGGGCACAGATACGCAGTATTTT	CASSLSPGQGTDTQYF
.	TRBV9	.	TRBJ1-1	TGTGCCAGCAGCCCTCGACAAGAGAACACTGAAGCTTTCTTT	CASSPRQENTEAFF
.	TRBV6-1	.	TRBJ1-5	TGTGCCAGCGGCCGGGACCTACCAAGCAATCAGCCCCAGCATTTT	CASGRDLPSNQPQHF
.	TRBV5-4	.	TRBJ1-2	TGTGCCAGCAGCAAACCAGGACAGTCCTATGGCTACACCTTC	CASSKPGQSYGYTF
.	TRBV28	.	TRBJ1-2	TGTGCCAGCCTCAAGGGGGGGGTTAACTATGGCTACACCTTC	CASLKGGVNYGYTF
.	TRBV7-2	TRBD1	TRBJ1-5	TGTGCCAGCAACGTTACAGGGGCCCAAAGTCTCAATCAGCCCCAGCATTTT	CASNVTGAQSLNQPQHF
.	TRBV11-3	.	TRBJ2-1	TGTGCCAGCAGCCCGGGAGTCCCTTCCTACAATGAGCAGTTCTTC	CASSPGVPSYNEQFF
.	TRBV11-3	TRBD1	TRBJ2-2	TGTGCCAGCAGCCAAGGGGGCAGTGCAACATTGAACACCGGGGAGCTGTTTTTT	CASSQGGSATLNTGELFF
.	TRBV5-6	.	TRBJ2-2	TGTGCCAGCAGCTTGAAGGGGCTCGGGGAGCTGTTTTTT	CASSLKGLGELFF
medium-sized	TRBV2	.	TRBJ1-6	.	CASSFFGQGNSPLHF
.	TRBV5-6	.	TRBJ2-3	TGTGCCAGCGGGTGGGGCGAAGGAGATACGCAGTATTTT	CASGWGEGDTQYF
.	TRBV5-1	.	TRBJ2-1	TGCGCCAGCAGCCCGGGATGGGGGGGCAACAATGAGCAGTTCTTC	CASSPGWGGNNEQFF
once	TRBV6-5	TRBD1	TRBJ2-7	TGTGCCAGCAGGCGCGGTGGACAGGGGCATTGGTACTTC	CASRRGGQGHWYF
.	TRBV5-1	.	TRBJ2-5	TGCGCCAGCAGCTTTTCAGGTTTCCAAGAGACCCAGTACTTC	CASSFSGFQETQYF
.	TRBV27	TRBD1	TRBJ1-6	TGTGCCAGCAGTTGGGGACAGCAGAATTCACCCCTCCACTTT	CASSWGQQNSPLHF
.	TRBV11-3	.	TRBJ2-1	TGTGCCAGCAGCCCCCGGACTTATTCAAACTCCTACAATGAGCAGTTCTTC	CASSPRTYSNSYNEQFF
.	TRBV27	.	TRBJ2-2	TGTGCCAGCAGTTTAGCGGTCGCGAACACCGGGGAGCTGTTTTTT	CASSLAVANTGELFF
.	TRBV7-9	.	TRBJ1-5	TGTGCCAGCAGCACTGGGCGGCATCAGCCCCAGCATTTT	CASSTGRHQPQHF
.	TRBV6-7	TRBD1	TRBJ2-7	TGTGCCAGCAGTTACCATTCCGGGACAGGGGCCTACGAGCAGTACTTC	CASSYHSGTGAYEQYF
.	TRBV7-3	TRBD2	TRBJ2-3	TGTGCCAGCAGCCCGGGACTAGCGGGAGGATCAGATACGCAGTATTTT	CASSPGLAGGSDTQYF
few	TRBV4-3	.	TRBJ2-7	TGCGCCAGCAGCCAAGAGAGCGCAGGGCCCTACGAGCAGTACTTC	CASSQESAGPYEQYF
.	TRBV18	.	TRBJ1-4	TGTGCCAGCTCACCCTACAGCGCTACAACTAATGAAAAACTGTTTTTT	CASSPYSATTNEKLFF
.	TRBV19	.	TRBJ1-1	TGTGCCAGTAGTATACCGCCGAGGGGTGGGGGCGGCTTGAACACTGAAGCTTTCTTT	CASSIPPRGGGGLNTEAFF
.	TRBV6-5	.	TRBJ1-3	TGTGCCAGCAGTTACTCGCCAGGGACTACCAACACCATATATTTT	CASSYSPGTTNTIYF
.	TRBV29-1	.	TRBJ1-2	TGCAGCGTTGAAGCCGCACAGGGCTATTATGGCTACACCTTC	CSVEAAQGYYGYTF
.	TRBV5-1	.	TRBJ2-1	TGCGCCAGCACCGTATCGTCAAGGAGAGGAGATGAGCAGTTCTTC	CASTVSSRRGDEQFF
medium-sized	TRBV19	.	TRBJ1-2	TGTGCCAGTAGTATACGGGGGGCTGACTATGGCTACACCTTC	CASSIRGADYGYTF
.	TRBV6-5	.	TRBJ1-4	TGTGCCAGCAGTTTTTTCGGGGGGCCCGCGGGGAAACTGTTTTTT	CASSFFGGPAGKLFF
once	TRBV5-4	.	TRBJ2-5	TGTGCCAGCAGCTTAACGGGGGTCGAGACCCAGTACTTC	CASSLTGVETQYF
.	TRBV19	.	TRBJ1-2	TGTGCCAGTAGTGGTCGACAGCTAACTAACTATGGCTACACCTTC	CASSGRQLTNYGYTF
.	TRBV19	.	TRBJ2-1	TGTGCCAGTAGTATGCAGGGTGGGGTTTCCTACAATGAGCAGTTCTTC	CASSMQGGVSYNEQFF